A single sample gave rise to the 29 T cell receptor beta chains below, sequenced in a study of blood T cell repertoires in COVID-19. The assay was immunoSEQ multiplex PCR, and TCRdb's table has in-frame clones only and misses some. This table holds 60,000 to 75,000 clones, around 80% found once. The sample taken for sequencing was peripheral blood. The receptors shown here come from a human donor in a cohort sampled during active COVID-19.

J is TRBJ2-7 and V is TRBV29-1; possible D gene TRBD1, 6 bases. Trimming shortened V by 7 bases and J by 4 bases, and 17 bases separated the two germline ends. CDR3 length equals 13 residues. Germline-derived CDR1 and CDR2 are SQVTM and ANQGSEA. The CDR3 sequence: CSAWAQGKYEQYF. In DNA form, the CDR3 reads TGCAGCGCATGGGCGCAGGGGAAATACGAGCAGTACTTC.

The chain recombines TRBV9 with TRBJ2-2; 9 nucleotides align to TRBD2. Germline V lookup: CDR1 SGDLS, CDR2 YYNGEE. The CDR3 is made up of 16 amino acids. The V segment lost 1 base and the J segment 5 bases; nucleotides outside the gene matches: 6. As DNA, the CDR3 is TGTGCCAGCAGCGTAAGAGGTAGCGGGAGAACCGGGGAGCTGTTTTTT. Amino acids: CASSVRGSGRTGELFF.

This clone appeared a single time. The CDR3 region has the DNA TGTGCCACCAGTCAGGGAAATAATCAGCCCCAGCATTTT. Protein product: CATSQGNNQPQHF. V gene TRBV24-1 combines with J gene TRBJ1-5; D possibly corresponds to TRBD1 (5 bases). The germline V and J ends were trimmed by 6 bases and 4 bases, with 9 bases remaining between them. The germline V gene encodes CDR1 KGHDR and CDR2 SFDVKD. The CDR3 totals 13 residues.

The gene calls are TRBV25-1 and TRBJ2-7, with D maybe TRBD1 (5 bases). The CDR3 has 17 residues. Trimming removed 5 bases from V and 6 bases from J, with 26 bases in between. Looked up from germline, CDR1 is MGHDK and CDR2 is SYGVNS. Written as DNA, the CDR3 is TGTGCCAGCAGTAAAACCGATTCCGACGGAATGGGGCGCGAGCAGTACTTC. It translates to CASSKTDSDGMGREQYF.

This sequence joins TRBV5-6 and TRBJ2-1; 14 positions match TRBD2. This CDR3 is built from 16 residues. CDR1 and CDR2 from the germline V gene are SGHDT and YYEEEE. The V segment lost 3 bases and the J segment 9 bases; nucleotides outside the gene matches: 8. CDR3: CASSWETSGGAGEQFF. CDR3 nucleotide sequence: TGTGCCAGCAGCTGGGAGACTAGCGGGGGGGCCGGTGAGCAGTTCTTC.

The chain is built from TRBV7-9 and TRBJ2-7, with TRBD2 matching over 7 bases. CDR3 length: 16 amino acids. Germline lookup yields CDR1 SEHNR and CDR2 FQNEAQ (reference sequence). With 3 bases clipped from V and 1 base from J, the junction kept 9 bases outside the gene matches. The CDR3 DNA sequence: TGTGCCAGCAGCTTTCGCTCGGGCGGGAGATCCTACGAGCAGTACTTC. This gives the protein CASSFRSGGRSYEQYF.

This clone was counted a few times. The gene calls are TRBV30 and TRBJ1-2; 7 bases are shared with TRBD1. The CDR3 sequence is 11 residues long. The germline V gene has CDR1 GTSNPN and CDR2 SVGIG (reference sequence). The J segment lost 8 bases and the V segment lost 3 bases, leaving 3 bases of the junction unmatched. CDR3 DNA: TGTGCCTGGAGAGGGGGCGGAGGCTACACCTTC. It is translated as CAWRGGGGYTF. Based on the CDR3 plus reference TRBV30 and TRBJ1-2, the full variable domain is SQTIHQWPATLVQPVGSPLSLECTVEGTSNPNLYWYRQAAGRGLQLLFYSVGIGQISSEVPQNLSASRPQDRQFILSSKKLLLSDSGFYLCAWRGGGGYTFGSGTRLTVV.

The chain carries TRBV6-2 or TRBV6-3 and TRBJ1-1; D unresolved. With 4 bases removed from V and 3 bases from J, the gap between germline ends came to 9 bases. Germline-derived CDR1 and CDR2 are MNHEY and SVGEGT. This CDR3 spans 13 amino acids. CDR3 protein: CASSLWEDTEAFF. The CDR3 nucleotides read TGTGCCAGCAGTTTGTGGGAGGACACTGAAGCTTTCTTT.

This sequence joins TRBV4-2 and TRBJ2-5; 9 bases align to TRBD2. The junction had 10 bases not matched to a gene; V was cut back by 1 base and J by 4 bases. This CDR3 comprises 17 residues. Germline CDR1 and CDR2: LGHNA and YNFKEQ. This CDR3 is CASSQGEGGGASETQYF. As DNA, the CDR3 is TGTGCCAGCAGCCAAGGGGAAGGCGGGGGGGCCTCAGAGACCCAGTACTTC.

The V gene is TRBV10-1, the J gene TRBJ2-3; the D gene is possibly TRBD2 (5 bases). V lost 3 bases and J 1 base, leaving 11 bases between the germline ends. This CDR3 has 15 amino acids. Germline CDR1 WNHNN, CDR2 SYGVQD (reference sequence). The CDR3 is CASSDIGVGTDTQYF. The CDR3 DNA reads TGCGCCAGCAGTGACATCGGGGTAGGCACAGATACGCAGTATTTT.

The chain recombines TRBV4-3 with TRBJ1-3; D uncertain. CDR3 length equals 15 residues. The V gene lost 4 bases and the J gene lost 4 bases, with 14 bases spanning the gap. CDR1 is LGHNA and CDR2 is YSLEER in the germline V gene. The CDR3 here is CASSPESYVGNTIYF. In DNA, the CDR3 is TGCGCCAGCAGCCCCGAAAGCTACGTGGGAAACACCATATATTTT.

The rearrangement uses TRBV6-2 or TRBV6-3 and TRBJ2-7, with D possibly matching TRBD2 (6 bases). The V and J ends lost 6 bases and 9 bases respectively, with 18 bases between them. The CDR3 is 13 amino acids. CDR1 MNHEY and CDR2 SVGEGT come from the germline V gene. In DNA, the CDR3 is TGTGCCAGCAGCAACGGACTACCCGGAGGGCAGTACTTC. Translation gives CASSNGLPGGQYF.

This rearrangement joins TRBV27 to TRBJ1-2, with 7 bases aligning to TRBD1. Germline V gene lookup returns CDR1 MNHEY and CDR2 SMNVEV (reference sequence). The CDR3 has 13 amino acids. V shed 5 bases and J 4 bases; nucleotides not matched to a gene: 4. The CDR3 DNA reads TGTGCCAGCAGTCTGGACAGGAGCTATGGCTACACCTTC. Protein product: CASSLDRSYGYTF.

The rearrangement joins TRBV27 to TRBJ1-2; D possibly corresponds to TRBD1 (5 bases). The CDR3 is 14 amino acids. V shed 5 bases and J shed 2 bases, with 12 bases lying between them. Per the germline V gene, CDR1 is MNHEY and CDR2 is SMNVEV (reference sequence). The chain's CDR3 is CASSPIGGNYGYTF. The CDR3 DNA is TGTGCCAGCAGTCCCATTGGGGGGAACTATGGCTACACCTTC.

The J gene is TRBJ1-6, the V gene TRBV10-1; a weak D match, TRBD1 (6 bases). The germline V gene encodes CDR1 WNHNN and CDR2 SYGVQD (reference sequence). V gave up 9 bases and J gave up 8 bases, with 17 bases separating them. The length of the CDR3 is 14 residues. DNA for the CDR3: TGCGCCAGACAACGGGGGGGCGGGGATTCACCCCTCCACTTT. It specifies CARQRGGGDSPLHF.

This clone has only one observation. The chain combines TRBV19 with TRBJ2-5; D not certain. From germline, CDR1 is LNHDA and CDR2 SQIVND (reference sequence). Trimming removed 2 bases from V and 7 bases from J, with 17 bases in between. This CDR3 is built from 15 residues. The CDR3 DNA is TGTGCCAGTAGTATATCTAACCGCGACTTCCGGACCCAGTACTTC. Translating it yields CASSISNRDFRTQYF.

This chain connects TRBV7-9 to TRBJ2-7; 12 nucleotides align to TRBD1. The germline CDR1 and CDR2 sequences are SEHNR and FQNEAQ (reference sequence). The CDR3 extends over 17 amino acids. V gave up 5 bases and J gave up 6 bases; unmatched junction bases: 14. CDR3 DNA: TGTGCCAGCAGCGAGAGCCTGGGACAGGGGGCCCTTCCCGAGCAGTACTTC. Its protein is CASSESLGQGALPEQYF.

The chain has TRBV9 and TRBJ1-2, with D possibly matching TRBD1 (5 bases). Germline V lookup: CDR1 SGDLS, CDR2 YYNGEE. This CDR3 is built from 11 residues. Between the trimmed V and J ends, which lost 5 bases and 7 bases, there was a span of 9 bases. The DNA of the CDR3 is TGTGCCAGCAGTGGGAGGGGTGGCTACACCTTC. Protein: CASSGRGGYTF.

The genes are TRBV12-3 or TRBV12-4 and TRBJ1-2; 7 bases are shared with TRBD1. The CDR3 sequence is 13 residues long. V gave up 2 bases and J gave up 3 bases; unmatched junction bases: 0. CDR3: CASSLTGDYGYTF. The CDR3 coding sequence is TGTGCCAGCAGTTTAACAGGGGACTATGGCTACACCTTC.

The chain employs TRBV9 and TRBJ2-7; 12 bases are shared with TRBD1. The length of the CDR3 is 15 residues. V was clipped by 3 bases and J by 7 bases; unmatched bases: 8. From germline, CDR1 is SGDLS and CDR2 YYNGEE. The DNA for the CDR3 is TGTGCCAGCAGCGCTAAGGGACAGGGGGCGAGGGAGCAGTACTTC. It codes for CASSAKGQGAREQYF.

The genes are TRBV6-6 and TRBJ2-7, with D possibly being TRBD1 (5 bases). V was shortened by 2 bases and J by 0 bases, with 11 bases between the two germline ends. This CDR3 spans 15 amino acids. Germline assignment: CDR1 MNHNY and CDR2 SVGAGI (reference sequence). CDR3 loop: CASSYVQASSYEQYF. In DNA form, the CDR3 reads TGTGCCAGCAGTTACGTACAGGCCAGCTCCTACGAGCAGTACTTC.

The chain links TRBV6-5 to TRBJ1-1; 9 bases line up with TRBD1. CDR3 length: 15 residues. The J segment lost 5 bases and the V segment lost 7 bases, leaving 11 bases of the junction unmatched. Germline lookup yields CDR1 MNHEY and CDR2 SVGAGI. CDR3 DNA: TGTGCCAGCATCCTACAGGGGGCCGGGGGTACTGAAGCTTTCTTT. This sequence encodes CASILQGAGGTEAFF.

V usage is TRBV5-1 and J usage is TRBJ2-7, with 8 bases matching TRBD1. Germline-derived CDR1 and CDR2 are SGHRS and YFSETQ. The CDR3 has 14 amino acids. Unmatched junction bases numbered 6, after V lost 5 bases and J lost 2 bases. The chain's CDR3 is CASSPTGETYEQYF. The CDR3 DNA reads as TGCGCCAGCAGTCCGACAGGGGAGACCTACGAGCAGTACTTC. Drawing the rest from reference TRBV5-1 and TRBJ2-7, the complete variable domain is KAGVTQTPRYLIKTRGQQVTLSCSPISGHRSVSWYQQTPGQGLQFLFEYFSETQRNKGNFPGRFSGRQFSNSRSEMNVSTLELGDSALYLCASSPTGETYEQYFGPGTRLTVT.

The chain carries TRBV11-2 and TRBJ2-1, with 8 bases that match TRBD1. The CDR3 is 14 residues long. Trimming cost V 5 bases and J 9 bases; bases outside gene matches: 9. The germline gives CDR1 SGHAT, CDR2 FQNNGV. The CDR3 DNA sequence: TGTGCCAGCAGCCTAGGACAGGGTACTGGTGAGCAGTTCTTC. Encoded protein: CASSLGQGTGEQFF.

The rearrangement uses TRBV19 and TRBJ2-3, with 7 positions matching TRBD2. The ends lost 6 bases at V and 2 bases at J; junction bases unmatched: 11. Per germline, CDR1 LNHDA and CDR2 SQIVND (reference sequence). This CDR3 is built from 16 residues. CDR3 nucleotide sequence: TGTGCCAGTAGGAAGGGAATAGCGGGCACCACAGATACGCAGTATTTT. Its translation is CASRKGIAGTTDTQYF.

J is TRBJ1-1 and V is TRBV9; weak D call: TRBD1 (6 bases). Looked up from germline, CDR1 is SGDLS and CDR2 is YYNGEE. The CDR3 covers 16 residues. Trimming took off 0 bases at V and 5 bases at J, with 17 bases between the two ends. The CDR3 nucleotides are TGTGCCAGCAGCGTAGAGGAGGGGGGGATAGGAACTGAAGCTTTCTTT. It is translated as CASSVEEGGIGTEAFF.

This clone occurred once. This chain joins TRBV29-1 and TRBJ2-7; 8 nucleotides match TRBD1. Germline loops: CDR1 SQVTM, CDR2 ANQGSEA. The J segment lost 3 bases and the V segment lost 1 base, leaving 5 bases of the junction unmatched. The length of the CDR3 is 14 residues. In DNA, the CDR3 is TGCAGCGTTGAAGGACCGGGACAGGACTACGAGCAGTACTTC. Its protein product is CSVEGPGQDYEQYF.

In nucleotides, the CDR3 is TGTGCCAGCAGCTCCGGGACTAGTTACGAGCAGTACTTC. Its translation is CASSSGTSYEQYF. This sequence joins TRBV5-4 and TRBJ2-7; TRBD2 agrees at 8 bases. Germline CDR1 is SGHNT and CDR2 is YYREEE (reference sequence). J was trimmed by 4 bases and V by 3 bases; bases with no gene match: 3. This CDR3 contains 13 residues.

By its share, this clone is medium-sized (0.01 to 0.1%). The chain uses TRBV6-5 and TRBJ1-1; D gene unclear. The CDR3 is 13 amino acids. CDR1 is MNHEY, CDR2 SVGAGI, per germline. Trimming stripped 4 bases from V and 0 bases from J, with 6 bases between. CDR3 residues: CASSSEVNTEAFF. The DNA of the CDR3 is TGTGCCAGCAGTTCCGAGGTGAACACTGAAGCTTTCTTT.